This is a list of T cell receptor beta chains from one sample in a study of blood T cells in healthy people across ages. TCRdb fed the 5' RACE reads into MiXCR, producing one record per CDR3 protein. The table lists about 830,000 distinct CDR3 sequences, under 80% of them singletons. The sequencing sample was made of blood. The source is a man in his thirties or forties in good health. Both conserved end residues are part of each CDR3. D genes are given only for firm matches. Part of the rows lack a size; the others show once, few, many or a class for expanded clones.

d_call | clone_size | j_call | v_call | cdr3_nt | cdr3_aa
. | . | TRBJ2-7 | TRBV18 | TGTGCCAGCTCACCGGGACTGAGCAACTACGAGCAGTACTTC | CASSPGLSNYEQYF
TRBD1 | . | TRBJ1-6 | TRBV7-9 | TGTGCCAGCAGCTCGGGGACAGATAATTCACCCCTCCACTTT | CASSSGTDNSPLHF
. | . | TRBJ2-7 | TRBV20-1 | TGCAGTGCTAGAGACAGGACGCGCCTGGACGAGCAGTACTTC | CSARDRTRLDEQYF
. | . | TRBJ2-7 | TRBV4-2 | TGTGCCAGCAGCCAAGATCTAATAAACGAGCAGTACTTC | CASSQDLINEQYF
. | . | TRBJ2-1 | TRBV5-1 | TGCGCCAGCAGTGCTATTGGAGAGGAGCAGTTCTTC | CASSAIGEEQFF
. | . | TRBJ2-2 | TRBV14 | TGTGCCAGCAGCCACGGTAACGGGGAGCTGTTTTTT | CASSHGNGELFF
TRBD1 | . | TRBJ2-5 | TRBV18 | TGTGCCAGCTCACCGACAGGGGGCCGAGAGACCCAGTACTTC | CASSPTGGRETQYF
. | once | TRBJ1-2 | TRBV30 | TGTGCCTGGGACTTAGGACCCTATGGCTACACCTTC | CAWDLGPYGYTF
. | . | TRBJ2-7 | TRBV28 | TGTGCCAGCAGCCAAGGGGACTTGTGGGAGCAGTACTTC | CASSQGDLWEQYF
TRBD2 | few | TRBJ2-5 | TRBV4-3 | TGCGCCAGCAGCCAAGGGGCTAGCGGTCCGGAGACCCAGTACTTC | CASSQGASGPETQYF
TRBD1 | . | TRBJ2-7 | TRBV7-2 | TGTGCCGGCAGCAACCGGGACAGGGCGTCTTACGAGCAGTACTTC | CAGSNRDRASYEQYF
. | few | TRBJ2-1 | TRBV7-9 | TGTGCCAGCAGCTTTGACCTAATATGGAATGAGCAGTTCTTC | CASSFDLIWNEQFF
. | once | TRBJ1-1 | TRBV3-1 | TGTGCCAGCAGCCCGAGGGGGAACGGGGAAGCTTTCTTT | CASSPRGNGEAFF
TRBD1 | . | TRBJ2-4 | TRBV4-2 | TGTGCCAGCAGCCGACTTGGGACAGGGGAAAACATTCAGTACTTC | CASSRLGTGENIQYF
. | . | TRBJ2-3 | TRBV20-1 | TGCAGTGCTACGATACACACAGATACGCAGTATTTT | CSATIHTDTQYF
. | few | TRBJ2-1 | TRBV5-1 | TGCGCCAGCAGCTTGGAAGGGGCCTACAATGAGCAGTTCTTC | CASSLEGAYNEQFF
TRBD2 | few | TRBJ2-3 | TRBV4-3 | TGCGCCAGCAGCCTTCTGACTAGCGGGGGGACAGATACGCAGTATTTT | CASSLLTSGGTDTQYF
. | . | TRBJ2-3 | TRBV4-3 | TGCGCCAGCAGCCAACTGAGGGGGTATTTT | CASSQLRGYF
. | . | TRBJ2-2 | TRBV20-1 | TGCAGTGCTCGGAGGGACGGAGGCACCGGGGAGCTGTTTTTT | CSARRDGGTGELFF
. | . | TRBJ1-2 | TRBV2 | TGTGCCAGCAGTTACCGACAGGAAGGAGGTTATGGCTACACCTTC | CASSYRQEGGYGYTF
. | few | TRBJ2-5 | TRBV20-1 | TGCAGTGCTAAGCGACAGACCGAACTCGGAGAGACCCAGTACTTC | CSAKRQTELGETQYF
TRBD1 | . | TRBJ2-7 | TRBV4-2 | TGTGCCAGCAGCCAAGATTTGGGGACAGTGGCCCACGAGCAGTACTTC | CASSQDLGTVAHEQYF
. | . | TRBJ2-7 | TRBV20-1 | TGCAGTGCAACCGGGATTCAAAACTACGGGCAGTACTTC | CSATGIQNYGQYF
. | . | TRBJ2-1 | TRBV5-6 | TGTGCCAGCAGCTTGGAAGGACGAGTTGGCGAGCAGTTCTTC | CASSLEGRVGEQFF
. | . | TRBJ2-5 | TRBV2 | TGTGCCAGCAGTGTGTTTGAGGGGGGGGCCCAGTACTTC | CASSVFEGGAQYF
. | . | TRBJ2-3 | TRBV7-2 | TGTGCCAGCAGCCCCCCGGGATTAGGGGGTGATACGCAGTATTTT | CASSPPGLGGDTQYF
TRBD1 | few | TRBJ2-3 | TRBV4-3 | TGCGCCAGCAGCCAAGTACAGGGGAGCACAGATACGCAGTATTTT | CASSQVQGSTDTQYF
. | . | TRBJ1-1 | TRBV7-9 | TGTGCCAGCAGCTTAGAACTCCCTGAAGCTTTCTTT | CASSLELPEAFF
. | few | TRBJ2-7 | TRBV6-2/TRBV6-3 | TGTGCCAGCAGTCGGGGGTGGCGGCAAGAGCAGTACTTC | CASSRGWRQEQYF
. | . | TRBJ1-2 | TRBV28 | TGTGCCAGCAGTTTCCTTGGGGGCAACTATGGCTACACCTTC | CASSFLGGNYGYTF
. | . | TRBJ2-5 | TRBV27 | TGTGCCAGCAGTTTATTTTTTGAGGAGAAAGAGACCCAGTACTTC | CASSLFFEEKETQYF
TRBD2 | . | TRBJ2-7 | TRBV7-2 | TGTGCCAGCAGCCCAATTAGGACTAGCGGGGGAGGATACGAGCAGTACTTC | CASSPIRTSGGGYEQYF
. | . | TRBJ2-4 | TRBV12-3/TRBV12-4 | TGTGCCAGCAGTTTAGCGCTCGGGGGCGCCAAAAACATTCAGTACTTC | CASSLALGGAKNIQYF
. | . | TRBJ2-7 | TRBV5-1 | TGCGCCAGCAGCTTCACAGGGCAGGCCTACGAGCAGTACTTC | CASSFTGQAYEQYF
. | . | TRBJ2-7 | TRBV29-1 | TGCAGCGTTGAATTCCCCGACAGACCCTACGAGCAGTACTTC | CSVEFPDRPYEQYF
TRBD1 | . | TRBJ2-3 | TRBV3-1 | TGTGCCAGCAGCCATAGACAGGGGGCCACAGATACGCAGTATTTT | CASSHRQGATDTQYF
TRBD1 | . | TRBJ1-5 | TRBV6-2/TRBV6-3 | TGTGCCAGCAGTTTCGGGAGGACAGGCCTTGGGGTCCAGCATTTT | CASSFGRTGLGVQHF
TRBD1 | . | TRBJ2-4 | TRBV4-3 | TGCGCCAGCAGCCAAGATCCCGGGACAGGGACGGCCAAAAACATTCAGTACTTC | CASSQDPGTGTAKNIQYF
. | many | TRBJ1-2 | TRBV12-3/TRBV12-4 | TGTGCCAGCAGTTTAGGGTCCTTCGACTATGGCTACACCTTC | CASSLGSFDYGYTF
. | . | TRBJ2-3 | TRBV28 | TGTGCCAGCAGCCTCCCCTCAGGGACAGATACGCAGTATTTT | CASSLPSGTDTQYF
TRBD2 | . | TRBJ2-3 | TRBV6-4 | TGTGCCAGCAGTGAGCGGGGGGGCCCAGATACGCAGTATTTT | CASSERGGPDTQYF
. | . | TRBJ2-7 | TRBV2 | TGTGCCGGCAGCCCCGGACTGAAAGCCTACGAGCAGTACTTC | CAGSPGLKAYEQYF
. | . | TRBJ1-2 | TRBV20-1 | TGCAGTGCTAGAGGGTTGATGCTCTATGGCTACACCTTC | CSARGLMLYGYTF
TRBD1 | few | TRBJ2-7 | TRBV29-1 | TGCAGCGTTGGGACAGGGGGGGACTCCGAGCAGTACTTC | CSVGTGGDSEQYF
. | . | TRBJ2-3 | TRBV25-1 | TGTGCCAGCAGTGAATTCGGCGGCCGTCAAGGTACGCAGTATTTT | CASSEFGGRQGTQYF
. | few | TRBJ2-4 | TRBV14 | TGTGCCAGCAGCTCGTTGGGGTCCCCGAAGGACATTCAGTACTTC | CASSSLGSPKDIQYF
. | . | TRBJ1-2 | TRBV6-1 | TGTGCCAGCAGGGTACAGATTGACTATGGCTACACCTTC | CASRVQIDYGYTF
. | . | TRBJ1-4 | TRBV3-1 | TGTGCCAGCAGCCCTCTCGGGGAGCCAACTAATGAAAGACTGTTTTTT | CASSPLGEPTNERLFF
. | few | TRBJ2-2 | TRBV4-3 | TGCGCCAGCAGCCAAGAGGTCAGGGGTACCGGGGAGCTGTTTTTT | CASSQEVRGTGELFF
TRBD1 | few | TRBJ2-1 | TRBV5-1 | TGCGCCAGCCGCGAGGGACAGACCTACAATGAGCAGTTCTTC | CASREGQTYNEQFF
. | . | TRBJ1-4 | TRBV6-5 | TGTGCCAGCAGTTACTCCGGGGACCGGGCTAATGAAAAACTGTTTTTT | CASSYSGDRANEKLFF
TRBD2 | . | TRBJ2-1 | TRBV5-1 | TGCGCCAGCAGCCCCCGGGGGACTAGCGGACCCTGGGATGAGCAGTTCTTC | CASSPRGTSGPWDEQFF
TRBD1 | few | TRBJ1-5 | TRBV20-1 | TGCAGTGCTAGAGTTCACAGGGACAGGGGCAATCAGCCCCAGCATTTT | CSARVHRDRGNQPQHF
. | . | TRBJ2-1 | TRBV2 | TGTGCCAGCAATATGGCTGAGCAGTTCTTC | CASNMAEQFF
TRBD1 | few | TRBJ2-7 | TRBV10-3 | TGTGCCATCAGTGATCTATCGGGACAGGGAGAGCAGTACTTC | CAISDLSGQGEQYF
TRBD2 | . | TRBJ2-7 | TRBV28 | TGTGCCAGCAGTTTGGCTAGCGGGGGATACTACACCTACGAGCAGTACTTC | CASSLASGGYYTYEQYF